The 18 T cell receptor beta chains reported below all come from one sample, sequenced in a study of T-cell memory formation after mild COVID-19. TCRdb passed the 5' RACE reads through MiXCR, listing each CDR3 protein once. The data show nearly 350,000 distinct CDR3 sequences, with about an eighth seen just once and about 20% held by the top ten. Input material: PBMCs or a T cell subset sorted from them (not recorded which). Source of these receptors: a man between 18 and 35 years old who had mild COVID-19 (a few samples of this study predate the infection). Cell type and time point are not known.

This clonotype appeared many times. The chain uses TRBV5-6 and TRBJ1-5; 7 bases line up with TRBD1. The CDR3 is made up of 15 amino acids. Germline lookup yields CDR1 SGHDT and CDR2 YYEEEE. After removal of 0 bases from V and 6 bases from J, the junction contained 6 bases not matched to a gene. The CDR3 loop reads CASSLGQGPRQPQHF. Here the CDR3 DNA reads TGTGCCAGCAGCTTGGGACAGGGCCCTCGTCAGCCCCAGCATTTT.

This clonotype has more than one count but fewer than ten. The J gene is TRBJ2-1, the V gene TRBV7-2; TRBD2 might be the D (7 bases). The germline V gene has CDR1 SGHTA and CDR2 FQGNSA. The CDR3 covers 17 residues. Trimming left V 1 base short and J 1 base short, with 14 bases between. The CDR3: CASSLGGGARSYNEQFF. The CDR3 DNA sequence: TGTGCCAGCAGCTTAGGTGGGGGGGCCCGGTCCTACAATGAGCAGTTCTTC.

The rearrangement links TRBV27 to TRBJ2-7, with D maybe TRBD1 (5 bases). Germline assignment: CDR1 MNHEY and CDR2 SMNVEV (reference sequence). The CDR3 loop spans 9 amino acids. For the CDR3, the DNA is TGTGCCAGCAGGGCCCAGGGAAACGTC. Translating it yields CASRAQGNV.

Here the CDR3 reads CATSSTPSSYNEQFF. DNA of the CDR3: TGTGCCACCAGCAGTACCCCGTCCTCCTACAATGAGCAGTTCTTC. This sequence joins TRBV24-1 and TRBJ2-1; the D is unclear. The CDR3 is 15 residues long. V was clipped by 7 bases and J by 0 bases, with 12 bases between them. The germline CDR1 and CDR2 sequences are KGHDR and SFDVKD.

This chain links TRBV11-2 with TRBJ1-2; D is undetermined. Germline CDR1 reads SGHAT; CDR2 reads FQNNGV. V was cut by 4 bases and J by 0 bases, with 6 bases left in between. The length of the CDR3 is 13 residues. The CDR3 spells CASSSLSNYGYTF. CDR3 sequence (DNA): TGTGCCAGCAGCTCTCTGTCTAACTATGGCTACACCTTC.

The chain is built from TRBV3-1 and TRBJ2-7; 7 nucleotides agree with TRBD1. With V trimmed by 4 bases and J by 7 bases, 10 bases remained unmatched. Germline V gene lookup returns CDR1 LGHDT and CDR2 YNNKEL (reference sequence). The CDR3 is 14 amino acids. The CDR3 is CASSPNRLTGEQYF. The CDR3 DNA sequence: TGTGCCAGCAGCCCTAACCGGCTGACAGGGGAGCAGTACTTC.

This clonotype was observed a handful of times. V usage is TRBV12-3 or TRBV12-4 and J usage is TRBJ2-7, with 7 bases fitting TRBD2. Unmatched junction bases numbered 6, after V lost 2 bases and J lost 5 bases. This CDR3 region has 14 residues. Here the CDR3 DNA reads TGTGCCAGCAGTTTACGAGCGGGGAACCACGAGCAGTACTTC. This gives the protein CASSLRAGNHEQYF.

This clonotype was seen a handful of times. V usage is TRBV9 and J usage is TRBJ2-3; D gene unclear. V was clipped by 4 bases and J by 5 bases, with 8 bases between them. Germline values: CDR1 SGDLS, CDR2 YYNGEE. The length of the CDR3 is 12 residues. The CDR3 here is CASSKTGDTQYF. Written as DNA, the CDR3 is TGTGCCAGCAGCAAGACGGGAGATACGCAGTATTTT.

This chain links TRBV12-3 or TRBV12-4 with TRBJ2-1, with D perhaps TRBD2 (6 bases). The CDR3 length is 12 residues. V gave up 6 bases and J gave up 5 bases, with 8 bases separating them. The CDR3 reads CASRGTHNEQFF. The CDR3 nucleotides are TGTGCCAGCAGGGGGACTCACAATGAGCAGTTCTTC.

This clonotype showed up just a few times. The genes are TRBV12-3 or TRBV12-4 and TRBJ2-1; D not certain. The CDR3 runs to 12 residues. V lost 5 bases and J 7 bases, leaving 9 bases between the germline ends. The DNA for the CDR3 is TGTGCCAGCAGTAAGGGTTATAATGAGCAGTTCTTC. As protein: CASSKGYNEQFF.

There are a few counts of this clonotype. V usage is TRBV6-5 and J usage is TRBJ2-3; TRBD1 aligns across 7 bases. The J segment lost 0 bases and the V segment lost 0 bases, leaving 3 bases of the junction unmatched. CDR3 size: 16 residues. The germline V gene has CDR1 MNHEY and CDR2 SVGAGI. For the CDR3, the DNA is TGTGCCAGCAGTTACTCGCCGGGACAGAGCACAGATACGCAGTATTTT. This codes for CASSYSPGQSTDTQYF.

This clonotype was found a few times. The CDR3 sequence is CASRHTPGHVNTEAFF. Written as DNA, the CDR3 is TGCGCCAGCAGACACACTCCGGGACACGTGAACACTGAAGCTTTCTTT. The gene calls are TRBV4-1 and TRBJ1-1; TRBD1 is a possible D gene (6 bases). The V gene lost 6 bases and the J gene lost 0 bases, with 17 bases spanning the gap. The CDR3 has 16 residues. Germline lookup yields CDR1 MGHRA and CDR2 YSYEKL.

The chain employs TRBV20-1 and TRBJ1-1; TRBD1 matches at 9 bases. This CDR3 is built from 14 residues. V trimming: 4 bases; J trimming: 6 bases; junction bases outside the gene matches: 9. Germline CDR1 DFQATT, CDR2 SNEGSKA (reference sequence). The CDR3: CSANRGDRASEAFF. The CDR3 DNA reads TGCAGTGCTAACCGAGGGGACAGGGCTTCTGAAGCTTTCTTT.

The V gene is TRBV7-9, the J gene TRBJ2-2; D may be TRBD1 or TRBD2 (5 bases each). This CDR3 has 15 residues. With 0 bases removed from V and 7 bases from J, the gap between germline ends came to 12 bases. CDR1 and CDR2 (germline): SEHNR, FQNEAQ (reference sequence). The CDR3 is CASSLAGTSGGELFF. In DNA form, the CDR3 reads TGTGCCAGCAGCTTAGCCGGGACCTCGGGCGGGGAGCTGTTTTTT.

This clonotype was observed a few times. The chain carries TRBV7-9 and TRBJ1-1; 7 bases align to TRBD1. V lost 2 bases to trimming and J lost 4 bases; unmatched junction nucleotides: 10. From germline, CDR1 is SEHNR and CDR2 FQNEAQ (reference sequence). The CDR3 is 16 residues long. DNA of the CDR3: TGTGCCAGCAGCTTAAACAGGGGAGGTTTGATCACTGAAGCTTTCTTT. The encoded protein is CASSLNRGGLITEAFF.

The sample holds a few counts of this clonotype. The CDR3 nucleotides are TGCGCCAGCAGTGAGTGGGCAGGCAGCTCCTATAATTCACCCCTCCACTTT. Protein sequence: CASSEWAGSSYNSPLHF. The rearrangement links TRBV10-2 to TRBJ1-6, with D hard to call. The ends were cut back, 1 base at V and 0 bases at J, with 10 bases in the middle. CDR3 size: 17 residues. Germline V lookup: CDR1 WSHSY, CDR2 SAAADI.

This clonotype was found many times. V and J are TRBV12-3 or TRBV12-4 and TRBJ2-2; D may be TRBD1 (6 bases). Trimming pared 6 bases from V and 5 bases from J, leaving 10 bases between. The CDR3 runs 13 residues. The CDR3 coding sequence is TGTGCCAGCAGCAGGGGTGGAACCGGGGAGCTGTTTTTT. Protein: CASSRGGTGELFF.

In this sample, this clonotype turned up a few times. This chain links TRBV9 with TRBJ2-3; D gene uncertain. The germline gives CDR1 SGDLS, CDR2 YYNGEE. This CDR3 region has 15 residues. V lost 2 bases and J lost 1, with 11 bases in between. CDR3 sequence: CASSVSRAGTDTQYF. CDR3 nucleotide sequence: TGTGCCAGCAGCGTCTCGCGCGCGGGCACAGATACGCAGTATTTT.